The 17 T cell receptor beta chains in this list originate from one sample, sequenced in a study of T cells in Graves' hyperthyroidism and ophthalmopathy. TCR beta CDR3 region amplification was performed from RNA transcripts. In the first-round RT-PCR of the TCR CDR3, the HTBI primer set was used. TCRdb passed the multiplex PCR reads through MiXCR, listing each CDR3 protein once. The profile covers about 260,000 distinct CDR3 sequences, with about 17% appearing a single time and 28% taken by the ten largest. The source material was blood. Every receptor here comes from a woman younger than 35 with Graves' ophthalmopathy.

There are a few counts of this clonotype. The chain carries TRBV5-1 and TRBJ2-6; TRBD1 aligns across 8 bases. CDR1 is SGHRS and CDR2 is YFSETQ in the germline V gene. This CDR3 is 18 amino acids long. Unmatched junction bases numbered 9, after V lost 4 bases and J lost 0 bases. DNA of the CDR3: TGCGCCAGCAGCGGACAGACAGGGGTTAGCTCTGGGGCCAACGTCCTGACTTTC. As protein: CASSGQTGVSSGANVLTF.

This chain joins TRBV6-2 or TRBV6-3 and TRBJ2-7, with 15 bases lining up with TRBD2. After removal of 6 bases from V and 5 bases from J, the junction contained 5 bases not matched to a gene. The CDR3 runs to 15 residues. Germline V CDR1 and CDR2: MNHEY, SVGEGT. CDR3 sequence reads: CASRTWTSGGDEQYF. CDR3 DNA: TGTGCCAGCAGGACGTGGACTAGCGGGGGGGACGAGCAGTACTTC.

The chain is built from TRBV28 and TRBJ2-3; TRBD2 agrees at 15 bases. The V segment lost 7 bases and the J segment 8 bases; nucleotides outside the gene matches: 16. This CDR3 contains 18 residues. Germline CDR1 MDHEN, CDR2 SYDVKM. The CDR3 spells CASNPTVRTSGGVGTQYF. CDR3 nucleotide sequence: TGTGCCAGCAACCCAACGGTGAGGACTAGCGGGGGGGTCGGTACGCAGTATTTT.

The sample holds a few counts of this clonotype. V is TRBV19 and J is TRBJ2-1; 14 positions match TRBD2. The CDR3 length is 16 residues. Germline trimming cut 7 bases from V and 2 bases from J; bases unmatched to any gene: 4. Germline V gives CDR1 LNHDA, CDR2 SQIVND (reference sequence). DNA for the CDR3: TGTGCCAGTAAGGGACTAGCGGGAGCCGCCTACAATGAGCAGTTCTTC. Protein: CASKGLAGAAYNEQFF.

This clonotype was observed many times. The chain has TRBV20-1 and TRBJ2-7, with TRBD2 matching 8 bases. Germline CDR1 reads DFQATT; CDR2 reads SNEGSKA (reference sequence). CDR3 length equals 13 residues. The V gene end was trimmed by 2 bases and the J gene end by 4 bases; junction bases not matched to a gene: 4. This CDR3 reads CSARKIAGYEQYF. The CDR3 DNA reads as TGCAGTGCTAGAAAGATAGCGGGATACGAGCAGTACTTC.

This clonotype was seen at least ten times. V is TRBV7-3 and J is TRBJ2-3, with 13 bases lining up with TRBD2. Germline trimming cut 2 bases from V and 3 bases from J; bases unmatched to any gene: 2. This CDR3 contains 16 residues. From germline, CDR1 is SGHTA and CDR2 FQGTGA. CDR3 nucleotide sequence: TGTGCCAGCAGCTTAGGGACTAGCGGGGCGACAGATACGCAGTATTTT. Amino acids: CASSLGTSGATDTQYF.

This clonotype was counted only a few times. The CDR3 is CASSDGHHSYNSPLHF. The CDR3 DNA is TGTGCCAGCAGCGATGGACACCACTCCTATAATTCACCCCTCCACTTT. V usage is TRBV6-4 and J usage is TRBJ1-6; D may be TRBD1 (5 bases). Trimming removed 6 bases from V and 0 bases from J, with 12 bases in between. The CDR3 has 16 residues. Per germline, CDR1 MRHNA and CDR2 SNTAGT.

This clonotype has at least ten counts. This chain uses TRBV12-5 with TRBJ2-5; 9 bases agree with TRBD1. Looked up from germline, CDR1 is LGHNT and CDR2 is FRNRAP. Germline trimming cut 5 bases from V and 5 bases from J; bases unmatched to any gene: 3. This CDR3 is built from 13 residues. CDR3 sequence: CASGTDRGETQYF. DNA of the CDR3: TGTGCTAGTGGTACCGACAGGGGGGAGACCCAGTACTTC.

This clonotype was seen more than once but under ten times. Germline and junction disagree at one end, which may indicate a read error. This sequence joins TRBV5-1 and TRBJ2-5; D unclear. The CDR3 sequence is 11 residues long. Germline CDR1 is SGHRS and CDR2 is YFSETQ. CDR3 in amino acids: CASSLGETQHF. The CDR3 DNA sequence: TGCGCCAGCAGCTTGGGAGAGACCCAGCACTTC. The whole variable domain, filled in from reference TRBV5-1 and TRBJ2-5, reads KAGVTQTPRYLIKTRGQQVTLSCSPISGHRSVSWYQQTPGQGLQFLFEYFSETQRNKGNFPGRFSGRQFSNSRSEMNVSTLELGDSALYLCASSLGETQHFGPGTRLLVL.

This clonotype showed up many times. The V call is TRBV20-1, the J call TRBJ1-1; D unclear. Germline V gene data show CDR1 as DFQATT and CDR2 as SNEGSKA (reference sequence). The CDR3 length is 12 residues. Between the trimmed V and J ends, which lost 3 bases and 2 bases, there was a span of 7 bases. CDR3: CSASVSNTEAFF. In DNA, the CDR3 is TGCAGTGCTAGTGTGTCCAACACTGAAGCTTTCTTT.

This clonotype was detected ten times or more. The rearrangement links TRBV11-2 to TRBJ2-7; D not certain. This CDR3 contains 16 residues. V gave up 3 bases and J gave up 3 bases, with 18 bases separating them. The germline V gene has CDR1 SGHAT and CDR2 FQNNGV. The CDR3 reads CASSFDDLGPIYEQYF. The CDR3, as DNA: TGTGCCAGCAGCTTCGACGACCTGGGCCCTATCTACGAGCAGTACTTC. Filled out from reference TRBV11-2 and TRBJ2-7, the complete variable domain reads EAGVAQSPRYKIIEKRQSVAFWCNPISGHATLYWYQQILGQGPKLLIQFQNNGVVDDSQLPKDRFSAERLKGVDSTLKIQPAKLEDSAVYLCASSFDDLGPIYEQYFGPGTRLTVT.

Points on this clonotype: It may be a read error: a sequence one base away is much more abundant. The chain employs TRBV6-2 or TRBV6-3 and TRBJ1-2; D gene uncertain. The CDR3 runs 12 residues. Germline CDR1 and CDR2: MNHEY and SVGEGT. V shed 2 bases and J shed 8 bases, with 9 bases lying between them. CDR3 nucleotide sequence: TGTGCCAGCAGTTACCGGGATTCGGGCTACACCTTC. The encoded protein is CASSYRDSGYTF.

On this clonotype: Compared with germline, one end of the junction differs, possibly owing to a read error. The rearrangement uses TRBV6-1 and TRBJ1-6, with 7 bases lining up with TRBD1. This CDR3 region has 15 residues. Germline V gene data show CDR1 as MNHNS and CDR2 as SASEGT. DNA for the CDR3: TGTGCCAGCAGAGCAGGGGGTTACTATAATTCACCCTTCCACTTT. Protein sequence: CASRAGGYYNSPFHF.

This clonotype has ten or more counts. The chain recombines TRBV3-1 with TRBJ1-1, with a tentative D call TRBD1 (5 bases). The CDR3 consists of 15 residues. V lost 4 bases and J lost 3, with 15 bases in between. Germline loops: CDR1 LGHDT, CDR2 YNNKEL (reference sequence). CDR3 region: CASSLVGARDTEAFF. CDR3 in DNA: TGTGCCAGCAGCCTGGTTGGGGCCAGGGACACTGAAGCTTTCTTT.

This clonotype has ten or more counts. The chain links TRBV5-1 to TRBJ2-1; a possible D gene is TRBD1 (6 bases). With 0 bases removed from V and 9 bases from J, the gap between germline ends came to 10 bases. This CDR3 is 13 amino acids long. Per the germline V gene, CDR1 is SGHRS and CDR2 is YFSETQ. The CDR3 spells CASSLEGESEQFF. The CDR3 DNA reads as TGCGCCAGCAGCTTGGAGGGGGAGAGTGAGCAGTTCTTC. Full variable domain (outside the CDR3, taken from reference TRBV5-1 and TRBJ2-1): KAGVTQTPRYLIKTRGQQVTLSCSPISGHRSVSWYQQTPGQGLQFLFEYFSETQRNKGNFPGRFSGRQFSNSRSEMNVSTLELGDSALYLCASSLEGESEQFFGPGTRLTVL.

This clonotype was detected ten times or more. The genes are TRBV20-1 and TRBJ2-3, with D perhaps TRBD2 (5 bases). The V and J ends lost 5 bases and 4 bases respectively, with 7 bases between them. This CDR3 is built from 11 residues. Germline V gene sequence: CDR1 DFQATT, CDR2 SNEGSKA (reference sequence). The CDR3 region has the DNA TGCAGTGCTGGAGGTCCAGATACGCAGTATTTT. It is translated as CSAGGPDTQYF.

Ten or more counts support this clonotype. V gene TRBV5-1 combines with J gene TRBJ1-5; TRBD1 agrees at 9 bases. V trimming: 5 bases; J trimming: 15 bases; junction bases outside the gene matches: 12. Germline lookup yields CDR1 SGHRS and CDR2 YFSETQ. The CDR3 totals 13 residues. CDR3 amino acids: CASSGETGQGLHF. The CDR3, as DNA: TGCGCCAGCAGTGGGGAGACGGGACAGGGCTTGCATTTT.